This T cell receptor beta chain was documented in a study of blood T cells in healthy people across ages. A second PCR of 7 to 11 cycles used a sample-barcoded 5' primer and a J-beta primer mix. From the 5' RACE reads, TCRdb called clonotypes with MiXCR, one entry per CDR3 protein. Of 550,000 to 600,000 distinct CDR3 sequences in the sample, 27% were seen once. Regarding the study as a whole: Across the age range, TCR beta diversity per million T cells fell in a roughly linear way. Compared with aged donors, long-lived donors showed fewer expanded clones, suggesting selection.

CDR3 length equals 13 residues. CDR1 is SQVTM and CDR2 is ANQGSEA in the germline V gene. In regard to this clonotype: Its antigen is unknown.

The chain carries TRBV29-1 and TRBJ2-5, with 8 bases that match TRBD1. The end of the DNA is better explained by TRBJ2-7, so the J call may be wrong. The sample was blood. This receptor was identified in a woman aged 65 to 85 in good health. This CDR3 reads CSVQDRVRDEQYF. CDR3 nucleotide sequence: TGCAGCGTTCAGGACAGGGTAAGGGACGAGCAGTACTTC.